The 21 T cell receptor beta chains in this list originate from one sample, sequenced in a study of blood T cell repertoires in COVID-19. The repertoire was sequenced with immunoSEQ multiplex PCR; TCRdb's copy has only in-frame clones and lacks some. The repertoire consists of around 200,000 clones, with approximately 83% occurring once and the leading ten covering roughly 1.2%. Sequencing input: peripheral blood. The source of these receptors is a woman in her 30s with COVID-19, enrolled during active disease.

In this sample, this clone turned up once. The rearrangement joins TRBV7-8 to TRBJ1-3; D is uncertain. The V end was cut by 2 bases, the J end by 4 bases, with 15 bases between. CDR3 length: 16 residues. Germline lookup yields CDR1 SGHVS and CDR2 FQNEAQ. CDR3: CASSLMAGMGGNTIYF. The CDR3 DNA sequence: TGTGCCAGCAGCTTAATGGCCGGGATGGGAGGAAACACCATATATTTT.

The chain carries TRBV6-6 and TRBJ2-5; 8 bases line up with TRBD2. The CDR3 is 15 amino acids. With V trimmed by 2 bases and J by 9 bases, 11 bases remained unmatched. Germline lookup yields CDR1 MNHNY and CDR2 SVGAGI (reference sequence). This CDR3 reads CASSYGQRGPPAQYF. In DNA form, the CDR3 reads TGTGCCAGCAGTTACGGCCAGCGGGGGCCCCCGGCCCAGTACTTC.

V usage is TRBV6-2 or TRBV6-3 and J usage is TRBJ2-5, with D possibly TRBD1 on 6 matching bases. V was cut by 5 bases and J by 3 bases, with 10 bases left in between. The CDR3 contains 13 residues. CDR1 MNHEY and CDR2 SVGEGT come from the germline V gene. The CDR3 DNA is TGTGCCAGCAGTCGCCGGACAGAAGAGACCCAGTACTTC. It encodes CASSRRTEETQYF.

Here the CDR3 DNA reads TGTGCCAGCAGCTTAGGGCTCCCACGGAACACCGGGGAGCTGTTTTTT. It yields the protein CASSLGLPRNTGELFF. This chain uses TRBV7-7 with TRBJ2-2; no definite D call. Deletions cut 1 base from V and 1 base from J, with 10 bases between. The CDR3 sequence is 16 residues long. The germline CDR1 and CDR2 sequences are SSHAT and FNYEAQ (reference sequence).

V and J are TRBV5-1 and TRBJ2-1; 9 bases map to TRBD2. The CDR3 is made up of 16 amino acids. Trimming took 1 base from V and 8 from J; bases not matched to a gene: 10. In germline, CDR1 is SGHRS, CDR2 YFSETQ. In nucleotides, the CDR3 is TGCGCCAGCAGCTTGTATCCTAGCGGGGCATCGGATGAGCAGTTCTTC. This gives the protein CASSLYPSGASDEQFF.

The chain couples TRBV5-1 to TRBJ1-1; 8 nucleotides line up with TRBD1. Germline CDR1 reads SGHRS; CDR2 reads YFSETQ. The length of the CDR3 is 16 residues. V lost 4 bases and J lost 1; bases outside the gene matches: 9. This chain's CDR3 is CASSPSPTGANTEAFF. CDR3 nucleotide sequence: TGCGCCAGCAGCCCCAGCCCGACAGGGGCGAACACTGAAGCTTTCTTT.

The J gene is TRBJ2-5, the V gene TRBV5-1; TRBD2 matches at 12 bases. Looked up from germline, CDR1 is SGHRS and CDR2 is YFSETQ. The CDR3 totals 14 residues. V shed 3 bases and J 7 bases; nucleotides not matched to a gene: 4. This CDR3 reads CASSSSGGGVTQYF. The CDR3 region has the DNA TGCGCCAGCAGCTCTAGCGGGGGGGGCGTGACCCAGTACTTC.

The chain has TRBV2 and TRBJ2-4; perhaps TRBD1 as D (6 bases). The CDR3 has 15 amino acids. Trimming took 11 bases from V and 0 from J, leaving 17 bases between them. Germline V gives CDR1 SNHLY, CDR2 FYNNEI. The CDR3 region is CAAQPRGTAKNIQYF. In nucleotides, the CDR3 is TGTGCCGCACAGCCTAGGGGGACAGCCAAAAACATTCAGTACTTC. Based on the CDR3 plus reference TRBV2 and TRBJ2-4, the full variable domain is EPEVTQTPSHQVTQMGQEVILRCVPISNHLYFYWYRQILGQKVEFLVSFYNNEISEKSEIFDDQFSVERPDGSNFTLKIRSTKLEDSAMYFCAAQPRGTAKNIQYFGAGTRLSVL.

The rearrangement joins TRBV21-1 to TRBJ2-1; the D call in the table, TRBD2, was not verified against the DNA. TRBV21-1 is designated a pseudogene. CDR3 length: 20 residues. The CDR3, as DNA: TGTGCCAGCAGCCACTCTAGCGGGGGCCAAACTAAGAGCTCCTACAATGAGCAGTTCTTC. Translated, it gives CASSHSSGGQTKSSYNEQFF.

This chain uses TRBV5-1 with TRBJ2-5; unclear D gene. V gave up 1 base and J gave up 5 bases, with 12 bases separating them. The germline V gene encodes CDR1 SGHRS and CDR2 YFSETQ. This CDR3 has 14 residues. The CDR3 coding sequence is TGCGCCAGCAGCTTGCCCACCAAGCTTGAGACCCAGTACTTC. This codes for CASSLPTKLETQYF.

The chain combines TRBV7-9 with TRBJ2-2, with 9 positions matching TRBD1. Trimming removed 6 bases from V and 3 bases from J; junction bases left unmatched: 8. The CDR3 is made up of 16 amino acids. The V gene's germline CDR1 is SEHNR and CDR2 FQNEAQ (reference sequence). CDR3 protein: CASSRTGGQYTGELFF. CDR3 bases: TGTGCCAGCAGTCGAACAGGGGGCCAATACACCGGGGAGCTGTTTTTT.

As to this clone: The junction departs from the called germline gene at one end, perhaps through a read error. V usage is TRBV7-2 and J usage is TRBJ2-3, with 8 bases fitting TRBD2. The V gene's germline CDR1 is SGHTA and CDR2 FQGNSA. The CDR3 consists of 14 residues. The CDR3 here is CASTGTRGTDTQYF. The CDR3 bases are TGTGCCAGCACCGGGACTAGGGGCACCGATACGCAGTATTTT.

The V gene is TRBV9, the J gene TRBJ1-1, with D possibly matching TRBD1 (5 bases). Trimming took 0 bases from V and 4 from J, leaving 13 bases between them. The CDR3 is 15 residues long. CDR1 SGDLS and CDR2 YYNGEE come from the germline V gene. The CDR3 DNA follows: TGTGCCAGCAGCGTAGTTAGGGGTCGAAGCACTGAAGCTTTCTTT. This codes for CASSVVRGRSTEAFF.

The chain carries TRBV11-2 and TRBJ1-4; D is unclear. CDR1 is SGHAT, CDR2 FQNNGV, per germline. The CDR3 sequence is 13 residues long. Between the trimmed V and J ends, which lost 1 base and 16 bases, there was a span of 16 bases. The CDR3 region is CASSLAGKGFQFF. In nucleotides, the CDR3 is TGTGCCAGCAGCTTAGCCGGGAAAGGGTTCCAGTTTTTT.

The CDR3 region has the DNA TGTGCCAGCAGTTACGGCGGGGATCGAGTGAACGAGCAGTACTTC. This codes for CASSYGGDRVNEQYF. The V and J genes are TRBV6-5 and TRBJ2-7; TRBD2 is a possible D gene (6 bases). This CDR3 has 15 residues. The V and J ends lost 2 bases and 5 bases respectively, with 16 bases between them. CDR1 is MNHEY and CDR2 is SVGAGI in the germline V gene.

The chain combines TRBV7-9 with TRBJ1-3, with D possibly TRBD1 on 5 matching bases. The V end lost 0 bases, the J end lost 7 bases, and 10 bases lay between the germline ends. The CDR3 runs to 14 residues. Germline V gene data show CDR1 as SEHNR and CDR2 as FQNEAQ (reference sequence). CDR3 loop: CASSLAGDSNTIYF. CDR3 in DNA: TGTGCCAGCAGCTTAGCGGGGGACTCGAACACCATATATTTT.

The gene calls are TRBV27 and TRBJ2-3, with D possibly matching TRBD2 (5 bases). The V gene's germline CDR1 is MNHEY and CDR2 SMNVEV (reference sequence). Trimming took off 3 bases at V and 4 bases at J, with 11 bases between the two ends. The CDR3 consists of 14 residues. The CDR3 region has the DNA TGTGCCAGCAGTTTCATTCCCGGGGCAGATACGCAGTATTTT. This codes for CASSFIPGADTQYF.

V gene TRBV7-9 combines with J gene TRBJ2-5; D might be TRBD1 (7 bases). CDR1 is SEHNR, CDR2 FQNEAQ, per germline (reference sequence). Deletions cut 5 bases from V and 4 bases from J, with 14 bases between. The CDR3 sequence is 14 residues long. The CDR3 loop reads CASSQGVGGETQYF. The CDR3 coding sequence is TGTGCCAGCAGCCAGGGGGTCGGGGGAGAGACCCAGTACTTC.

J is TRBJ1-2 and V is TRBV28; 8 bases align to TRBD1. Germline V gene lookup returns CDR1 MDHEN and CDR2 SYDVKM. The length of the CDR3 is 15 residues. J gave up 7 bases and V 5 bases, and 12 bases lay outside the gene matches. This chain's CDR3 is CASSPPGQVGGGYTF. The CDR3 DNA is TGTGCCAGCAGTCCCCCGGGACAGGTTGGGGGTGGCTACACCTTC.

A few counts support this clone. The V call is TRBV6-5, the J call TRBJ2-2, with 10 bases aligning to TRBD2. CDR1 and CDR2 (germline): MNHEY, SVGAGI. The CDR3 consists of 16 residues. V was clipped by 4 bases and J by 7 bases; unmatched bases: 9. The CDR3 bases are TGTGCCAGCAGTTCCCTAGCGGGAGTTATCGTCGGGGAGCTGTTTTTT. Amino acid sequence: CASSSLAGVIVGELFF.

The chain has TRBV10-3 and TRBJ2-1, with 11 bases lining up with TRBD1. Germline V lookup: CDR1 ENHRY, CDR2 SYGVKD. J gave up 2 bases and V 2 bases, and 2 bases lay outside the gene matches. CDR3 size: 16 residues. The CDR3 loop reads CAISEGDRGAYNEQFF. Here the CDR3 DNA reads TGTGCCATCAGTGAGGGGGACAGGGGGGCCTACAATGAGCAGTTCTTC.